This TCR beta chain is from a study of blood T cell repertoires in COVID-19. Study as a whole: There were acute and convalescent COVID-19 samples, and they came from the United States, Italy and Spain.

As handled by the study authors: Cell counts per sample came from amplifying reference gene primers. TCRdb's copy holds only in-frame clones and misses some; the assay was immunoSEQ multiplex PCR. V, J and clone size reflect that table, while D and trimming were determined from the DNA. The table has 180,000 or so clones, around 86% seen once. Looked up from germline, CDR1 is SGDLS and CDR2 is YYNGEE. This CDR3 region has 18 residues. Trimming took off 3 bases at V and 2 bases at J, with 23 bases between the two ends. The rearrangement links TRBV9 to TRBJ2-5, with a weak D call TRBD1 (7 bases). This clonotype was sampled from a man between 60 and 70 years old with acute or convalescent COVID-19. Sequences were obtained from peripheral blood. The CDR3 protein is CASSETSTGKGGQETQYF. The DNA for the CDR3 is TGTGCCAGCAGCGAGACCTCGACAGGGAAGGGAGGACAAGAGACCCAGTACTTC.